This TCR beta chain was recorded in a study of T cell responses to AZD1222 COVID-19 vaccine. General study points: CD4 TCRs covered the whole spike, strongest at regions 160-218 and 743-854.

Germline V CDR1 and CDR2: MDHEN, SYDVKM. V trimming: 1 base; J trimming: 6 bases; junction bases outside the gene matches: 6. The length of the CDR3 is 14 residues. Sequencing used immunoSEQ multiplex PCR; TCRdb keeps in-frame clones, though not all of them. The sample records 80,000 to 90,000 clones, 90% being singletons. Notes on this clone: Antigen unknown.

V is TRBV28 and J is TRBJ2-7, with TRBD2 matching over 7 bases. The TCR sequence derives from an adult who received the AZD1222 COVID-19 vaccine. The sample consisted of peripheral blood, taken 28 days after the second AZD1222 dose. CDR3 in DNA: TGTGCCAGCAGTTTATTTACGGGGGGACCCGAGCAGTACTTC. Amino acid sequence: CASSLFTGGPEQYF.